These 2 T cell receptor beta chains share one sample of origin, sequenced in a study of cytomegalovirus exposure and HLA in healthy donors. The PCR ran on 60 Vbeta and 13 Jbeta primers. Measured with immunoSEQ multiplex PCR; TCRdb has only the in-frame clones, and not every one. The data show around 140,000 clones, 75% to 85% seen once. Material: PBMCs. These receptor sequences come from a man aged 40-50 years in good health and CMV-seronegative.

The V and J genes are TRBV12-5 and TRBJ1-5; tentatively, D is TRBD1 (5 bases). V was cut by 6 bases and J by 6 bases, with 15 bases left in between. This CDR3 is 14 amino acids long. Germline loops: CDR1 LGHNT, CDR2 FRNRAP. The CDR3 DNA is TGTGCTAGTGGCACTCAGGGTCTTAGTCAGCCCCAGCATTTT. Amino acid sequence: CASGTQGLSQPQHF.

V gene TRBV7-2 combines with J gene TRBJ1-1, with 9 bases lining up with TRBD1. Per the germline V gene, CDR1 is SGHTA and CDR2 is FQGNSA. Unmatched junction bases numbered 2, after V lost 8 bases and J lost 4 bases. The CDR3 is 12 amino acids. DNA for the CDR3: TGTGCCAGCCTGACAGGGGGCACTGAAGCTTTCTTT. This codes for CASLTGGTEAFF.